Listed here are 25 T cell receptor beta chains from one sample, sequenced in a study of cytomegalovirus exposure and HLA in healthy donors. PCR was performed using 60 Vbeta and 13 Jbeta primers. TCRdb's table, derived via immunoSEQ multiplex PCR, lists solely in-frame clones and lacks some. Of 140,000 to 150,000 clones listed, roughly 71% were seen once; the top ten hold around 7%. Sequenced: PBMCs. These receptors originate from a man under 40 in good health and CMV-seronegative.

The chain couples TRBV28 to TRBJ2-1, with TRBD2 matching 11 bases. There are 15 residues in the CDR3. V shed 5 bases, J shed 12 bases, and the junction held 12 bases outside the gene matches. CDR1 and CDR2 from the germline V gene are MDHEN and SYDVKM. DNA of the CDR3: TGTGCCAGCAGTACTACTAGCGGGGGCCTAATGCGGCAGTTCTTC. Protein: CASSTTSGGLMRQFF.

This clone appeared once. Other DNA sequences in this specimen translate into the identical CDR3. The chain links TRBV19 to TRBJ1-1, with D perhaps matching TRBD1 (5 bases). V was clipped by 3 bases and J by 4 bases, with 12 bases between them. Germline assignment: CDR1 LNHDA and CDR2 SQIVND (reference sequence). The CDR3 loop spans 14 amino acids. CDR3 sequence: CASSIAQGGTEAFF. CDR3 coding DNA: TGTGCCAGTAGTATTGCCCAGGGAGGCACTGAAGCTTTCTTT.

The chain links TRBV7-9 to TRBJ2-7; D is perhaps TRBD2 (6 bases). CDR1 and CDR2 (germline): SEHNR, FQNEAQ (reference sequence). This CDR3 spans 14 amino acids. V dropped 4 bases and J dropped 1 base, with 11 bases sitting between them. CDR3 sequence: CASSSRGVSYEQYF. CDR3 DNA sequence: TGTGCCAGCAGCTCCCGCGGGGTGTCCTACGAGCAGTACTTC. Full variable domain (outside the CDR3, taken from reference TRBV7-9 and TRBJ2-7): DTGVSQNPRHKITKRGQNVTFRCDPISEHNRLYWYRQTLGQGPEFLTYFQNEAQLEKSRLLSDRFSAERPKGSFSTLEIQRTEQGDSAMYLCASSSRGVSYEQYFGPGTRLTVT.

CDR3 nucleotides: TGCGCCAGCAGTGGGACTAGCGGGAACAATGAGCAGTTCTTC. It encodes CASSGTSGNNEQFF. The chain uses TRBV10-2 and TRBJ2-1, with TRBD2 matching over 12 bases. CDR3 length: 14 amino acids. V shed 4 bases, J shed 5 bases, and the junction held 0 bases outside the gene matches. CDR1 is WSHSY, CDR2 SAAADI, per germline.

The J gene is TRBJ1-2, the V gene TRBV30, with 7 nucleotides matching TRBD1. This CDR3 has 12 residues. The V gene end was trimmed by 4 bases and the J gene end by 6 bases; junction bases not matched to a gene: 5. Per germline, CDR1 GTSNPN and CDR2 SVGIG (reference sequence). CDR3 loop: CAWTEQGNGYTF. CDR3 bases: TGTGCCTGGACTGAACAGGGGAATGGCTACACCTTC.

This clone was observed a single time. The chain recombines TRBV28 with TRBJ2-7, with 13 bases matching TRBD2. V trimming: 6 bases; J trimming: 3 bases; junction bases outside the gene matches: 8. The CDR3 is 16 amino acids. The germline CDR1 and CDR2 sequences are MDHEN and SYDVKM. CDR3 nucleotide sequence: TGTGCCAGCAGGGGGAGACTAGCGGGAGGCCTCTACGAGCAGTACTTC. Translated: CASRGRLAGGLYEQYF.

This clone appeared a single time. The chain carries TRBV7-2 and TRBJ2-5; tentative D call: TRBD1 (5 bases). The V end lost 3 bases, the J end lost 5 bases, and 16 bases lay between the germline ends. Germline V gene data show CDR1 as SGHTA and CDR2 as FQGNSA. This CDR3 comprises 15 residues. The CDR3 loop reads CASSFLGQDGETQYF. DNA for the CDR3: TGTGCCAGCAGCTTTCTCGGACAAGACGGGGAGACCCAGTACTTC.

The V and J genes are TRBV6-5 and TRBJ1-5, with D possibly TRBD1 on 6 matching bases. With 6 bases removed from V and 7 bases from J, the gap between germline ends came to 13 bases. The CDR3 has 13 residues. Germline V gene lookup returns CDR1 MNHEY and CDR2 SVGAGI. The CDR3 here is CASSLQGGQPQHF. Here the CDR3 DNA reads TGTGCCAGCAGCCTACAGGGTGGACAGCCCCAGCATTTT.

CDR3 nucleotide sequence: TGTGCCAGTAGTATAGGTATTACGACGGGCGGGGCTAATGAAAAACTGTTTTTT. Its translation is CASSIGITTGGANEKLFF. The chain recombines TRBV19 with TRBJ1-4, with D unresolved. The CDR3 covers 18 residues. Germline CDR1 and CDR2: LNHDA and SQIVND (reference sequence). The germline V and J ends were trimmed by 1 base and 3 bases, with 18 bases remaining between them. Together with reference TRBV19 and TRBJ1-4, the CDR3 gives the full variable domain: DGGITQSPKYLFRKEGQNVTLSCEQNLNHDAMYWYRQDPGQGLRLIYYSQIVNDFQKGDIAEGYSVSREKKESFPLTVTSAQKNPTAFYLCASSIGITTGGANEKLFFGSGTQLSVL.

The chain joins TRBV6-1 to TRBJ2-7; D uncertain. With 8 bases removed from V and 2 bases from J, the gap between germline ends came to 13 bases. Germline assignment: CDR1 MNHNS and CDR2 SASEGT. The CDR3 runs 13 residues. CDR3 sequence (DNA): TGTGCCAGCTCATTGGGCAGTACCTACGAGCAGTACTTC. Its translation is CASSLGSTYEQYF.

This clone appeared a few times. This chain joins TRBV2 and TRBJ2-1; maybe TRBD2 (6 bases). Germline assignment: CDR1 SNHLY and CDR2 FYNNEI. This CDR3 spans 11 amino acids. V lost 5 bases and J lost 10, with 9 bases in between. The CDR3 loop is CASSRGREQFF. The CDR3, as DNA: TGTGCCAGCAGTCGGGGGAGGGAGCAGTTCTTC.

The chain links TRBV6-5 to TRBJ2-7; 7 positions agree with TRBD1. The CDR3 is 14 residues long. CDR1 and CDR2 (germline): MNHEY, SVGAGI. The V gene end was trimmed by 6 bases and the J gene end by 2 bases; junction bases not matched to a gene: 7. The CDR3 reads CASRPTGLTYEQYF. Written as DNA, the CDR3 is TGTGCCAGCAGGCCGACAGGGTTGACCTACGAGCAGTACTTC.

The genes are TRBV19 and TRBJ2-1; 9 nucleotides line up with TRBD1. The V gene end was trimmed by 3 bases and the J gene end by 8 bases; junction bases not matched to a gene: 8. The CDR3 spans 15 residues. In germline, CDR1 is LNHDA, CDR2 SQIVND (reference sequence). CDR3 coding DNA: TGTGCCAGTAGTATCTCCGGGACAGGGCTTTATGAGCAGTTCTTC. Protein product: CASSISGTGLYEQFF.

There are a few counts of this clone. CDR3 loop: CASSIQTGGFTDTQYF. CDR3 in DNA: TGTGCCAGCAGCATTCAGACAGGGGGATTCACAGATACGCAGTATTTT. The chain combines TRBV7-9 with TRBJ2-3, with 9 nucleotides matching TRBD1. The CDR3 is 16 residues long. With V trimmed by 5 bases and J by 2 bases, 8 bases remained unmatched. CDR1 is SEHNR, CDR2 FQNEAQ, per germline (reference sequence). Drawing the rest from reference TRBV7-9 and TRBJ2-3, the complete variable domain is DTGVSQNPRHKITKRGQNVTFRCDPISEHNRLYWYRQTLGQGPEFLTYFQNEAQLEKSRLLSDRFSAERPKGSFSTLEIQRTEQGDSAMYLCASSIQTGGFTDTQYFGPGTRLTVL.

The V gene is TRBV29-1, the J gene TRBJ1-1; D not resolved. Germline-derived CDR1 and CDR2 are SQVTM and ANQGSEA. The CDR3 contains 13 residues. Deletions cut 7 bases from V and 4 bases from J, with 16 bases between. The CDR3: CSAGIEGGTEAFF. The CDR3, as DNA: TGCAGCGCCGGAATTGAGGGAGGCACTGAAGCTTTCTTT.

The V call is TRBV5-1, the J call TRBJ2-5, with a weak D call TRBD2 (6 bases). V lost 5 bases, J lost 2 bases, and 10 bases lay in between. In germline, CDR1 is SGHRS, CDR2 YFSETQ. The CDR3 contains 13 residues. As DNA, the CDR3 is TGCGCCAGCAGGTCGGGACTGCAAGAGACCCAGTACTTC. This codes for CASRSGLQETQYF.

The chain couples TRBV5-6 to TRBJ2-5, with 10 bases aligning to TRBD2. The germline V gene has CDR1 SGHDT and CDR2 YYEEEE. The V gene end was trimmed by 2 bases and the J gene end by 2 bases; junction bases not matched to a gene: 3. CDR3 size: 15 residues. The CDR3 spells CASSFLTSGQETQYF. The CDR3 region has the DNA TGTGCCAGCAGCTTTTTGACTAGCGGGCAAGAGACCCAGTACTTC.

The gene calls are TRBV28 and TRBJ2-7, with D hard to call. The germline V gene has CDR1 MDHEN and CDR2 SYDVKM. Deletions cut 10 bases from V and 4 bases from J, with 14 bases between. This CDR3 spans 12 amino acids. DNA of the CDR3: TGTGCCACCAAACTCCCTTCGTACGAGCAGTACTTC. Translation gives CATKLPSYEQYF.

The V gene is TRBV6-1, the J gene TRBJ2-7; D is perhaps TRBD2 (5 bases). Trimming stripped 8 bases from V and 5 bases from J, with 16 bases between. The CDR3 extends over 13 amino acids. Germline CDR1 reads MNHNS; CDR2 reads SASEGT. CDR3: CASSGSNYDEQYF. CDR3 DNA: TGTGCCAGCTCGGGGAGTAACTACGACGAGCAGTACTTC.

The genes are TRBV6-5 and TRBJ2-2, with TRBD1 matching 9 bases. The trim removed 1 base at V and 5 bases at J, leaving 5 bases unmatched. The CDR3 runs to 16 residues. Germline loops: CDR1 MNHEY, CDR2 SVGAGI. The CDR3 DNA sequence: TGTGCCAGCAGTTACTTCGACAGGGGGGGAACCGGGGAGCTGTTTTTT. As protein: CASSYFDRGGTGELFF.

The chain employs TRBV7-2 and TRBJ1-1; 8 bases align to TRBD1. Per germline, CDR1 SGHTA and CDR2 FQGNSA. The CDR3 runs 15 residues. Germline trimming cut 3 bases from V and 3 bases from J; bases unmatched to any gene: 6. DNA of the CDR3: TGTGCCAGCAGCTTCTCCATACAGGGGGACACTGAAGCTTTCTTT. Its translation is CASSFSIQGDTEAFF.

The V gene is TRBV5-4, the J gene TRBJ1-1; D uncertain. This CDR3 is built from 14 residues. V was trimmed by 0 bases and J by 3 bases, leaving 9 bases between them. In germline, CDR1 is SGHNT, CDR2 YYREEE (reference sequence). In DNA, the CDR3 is TGTGCCAGCAGCTTGGACCAGGACTACACTGAAGCTTTCTTT. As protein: CASSLDQDYTEAFF.

CDR3 coding DNA: TGTGCCAGCAGAGATAACCCCGGGGAGCAGTACTTC. The encoded protein is CASRDNPGEQYF. V usage is TRBV6-1 and J usage is TRBJ2-7; D remains ambiguous. Trimming stripped 6 bases from V and 7 bases from J, with 13 bases between. Looked up from germline, CDR1 is MNHNS and CDR2 is SASEGT. The CDR3 totals 12 residues.

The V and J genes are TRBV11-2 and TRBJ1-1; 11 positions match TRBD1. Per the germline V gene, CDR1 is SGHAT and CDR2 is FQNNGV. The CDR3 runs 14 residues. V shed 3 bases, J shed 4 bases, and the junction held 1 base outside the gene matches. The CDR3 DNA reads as TGTGCCAGCAGCTTTGGGACAGGGGGCACTGAAGCTTTCTTT. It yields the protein CASSFGTGGTEAFF. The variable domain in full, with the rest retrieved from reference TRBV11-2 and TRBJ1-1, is EAGVAQSPRYKIIEKRQSVAFWCNPISGHATLYWYQQILGQGPKLLIQFQNNGVVDDSQLPKDRFSAERLKGVDSTLKIQPAKLEDSAVYLCASSFGTGGTEAFFGQGTRLTVV.

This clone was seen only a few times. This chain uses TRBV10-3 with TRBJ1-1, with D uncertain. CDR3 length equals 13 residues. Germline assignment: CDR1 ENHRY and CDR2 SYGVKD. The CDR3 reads CAFAGARNTEAFF. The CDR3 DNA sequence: TGTGCTTTTGCGGGAGCGCGAAACACTGAAGCTTTCTTT.